The TCR beta chain described here comes from a study of early T cells in non-severe SARS-CoV-2 infection. This clonotype was observed at least ten times. Antigen unknown. TCRdb used MiXCR to reprocess the 5' RACE reads, holding one entry per CDR3 protein. The sample contains fewer than 85,000 distinct CDR3 sequences, roughly 14% of which appear only once. Study outcomes and limitations: VDJdb-based annotation leaned toward anti-spike CD8 responses and missed private and CD4 specificities.

CDR3 length equals 16 residues. From germline, CDR1 is LNHDA and CDR2 SQIVND (reference sequence). V shed 6 bases and J shed 7 bases, with 21 bases lying between them. The V call is TRBV19, the J call TRBJ2-2; D is unresolved. The clonotype comes from an adult who was a healthcare worker with PCR-confirmed SARS-CoV-2 infection or an uninfected control (not recorded which). The sequencing used whole blood, collected at baseline. CDR3 DNA sequence: TGTGCCAGTAGCCCCCCGACCCCCCTTCTTTACGGGGAGCTGTTTTTT. This translates into CASSPPTPLLYGELFF.